A selection of T cell receptor beta chains follows, all from one sample in a study of identical twins. TCRdb itself ran the 5' RACE reads through MiXCR, one entry per CDR3 protein. Found here are 1.5 million or so distinct CDR3 sequences, about 31% of them singletons; the top ten hold roughly 0.3%. Source material: cord blood. Receptor source: a newborn girl in good health. CDR3s include the opening cysteine and the closing phenylalanine or tryptophan. A D gene is named only where the DNA matches it firmly. Size is stated for part of the rows, as once, few or many counts, or as a class when the clone is expanded.

CDR3aa | CDR3nt | abundance | len | v_gene | d_gene | j_gene
CAISGGRGVGSYNEQYF | TGTGCCATCAGTGGGGGTAGGGGCGTCGGATCCTACAATGAGCAGTACTTC | NA | 17 | TRBV10-3 | NA | TRBJ2-7
CATSREALNVSPLHF | TGTGCCACCAGCAGAGAAGCACTTAACGTTTCACCCCTCCACTTT | few | 15 | TRBV15 | NA | TRBJ1-6
CASSYSQGLHNEQYF | TGTGCCAGCAGTTACTCGCAGGGGCTACACAATGAGCAGTACTTC | NA | 15 | TRBV6-6 | NA | TRBJ2-5
CSVEVAGGSTDTQYF | TGCAGCGTTGAAGTGGCAGGGGGCAGCACAGATACGCAGTATTTT | NA | 15 | TRBV29-1 | TRBD1 | TRBJ2-3
CSVEELILNSNQPQHF | TGCAGCGTTGAAGAGCTAATTTTGAATAGCAATCAGCCCCAGCATTTT | few | 16 | TRBV29-1 | NA | TRBJ1-5
CASSYVGQGNGEQYF | TGTGCCAGCAGTTACGTTGGACAGGGAAATGGAGAGCAGTACTTC | NA | 15 | TRBV6-2/TRBV6-3 | TRBD1 | TRBJ2-7
CSAWPRSTEAFF | TGCAGTGCTTGGCCCCGCTCCACTGAAGCTTTCTTT | NA | 12 | TRBV20-1 | NA | TRBJ1-1
CATSRGPADTQYF | TGTGCCACCAGCCGAGGACCCGCAGATACGCAGTATTTT | NA | 13 | TRBV24-1 | NA | TRBJ2-3
CASTHSIFGDEQFF | TGTGCCAGCACCCATTCGATATTTGGCGATGAGCAGTTCTTC | few | 14 | TRBV7-2 | NA | TRBJ2-1
CASSLSGQLRYEQYF | TGTGCCAGCAGTTTATCGGGACAGTTACGCTACGAGCAGTACTTC | many | 15 | TRBV27 | TRBD1 | TRBJ2-7
CASSPGLAEQETQYF | TGTGCCAGCTCACCGGGACTAGCGGAACAAGAGACCCAGTACTTC | many | 15 | TRBV18 | TRBD2 | TRBJ2-5
CSVEGGRGRGNTEAFF | TGCAGCGTTGAAGGGGGCAGGGGGCGAGGGAACACTGAAGCTTTCTTT | NA | 16 | TRBV29-1 | TRBD1 | TRBJ1-1
CASAGQNTGELFF | TGTGCTAGTGCTGGTCAGAACACCGGGGAGCTGTTTTTT | NA | 13 | TRBV12-5 | NA | TRBJ2-2
CAGSLGDNSYEQYF | TGTGCCGGCAGCCTTGGGGACAACTCCTACGAGCAGTACTTC | once | 14 | TRBV9 | NA | TRBJ2-7
CSARDFPLSPQFF | TGCAGTGCTAGAGATTTCCCCTTAAGTCCCCAGTTCTTC | NA | 13 | TRBV20-1 | NA | TRBJ2-1
CASSLSRGSDTQYF | TGTGCCAGCAGTTTATCGCGGGGTTCAGATACGCAGTATTTT | many | 14 | TRBV27 | NA | TRBJ2-3
CASSQGPWLYGYTF | TGTGCCAGCAGCCAAGGTCCATGGCTCTATGGCTACACCTTC | few | 14 | TRBV14 | NA | TRBJ1-2
CASSLSRQGNEKLFF | TGTGCCAGCAGTTTATCTAGACAGGGGAATGAAAAACTGTTTTTT | NA | 15 | TRBV27 | TRBD1 | TRBJ1-4
CSAGTGTEQYF | TGCAGTGCGGGGACAGGGACCGAGCAGTACTTC | NA | 11 | TRBV20-1 | TRBD1 | TRBJ2-7
CASSSQKLSYEQYF | TGTGCCAGCAGTTCTCAGAAGCTATCCTACGAGCAGTACTTC | NA | 14 | TRBV4-2 | NA | TRBJ2-7
CSATTGLAGHPETQYF | TGCAGTGCTACGACCGGACTAGCGGGTCATCCCGAGACCCAGTACTTC | few | 16 | TRBV20-1 | TRBD2 | TRBJ2-5
CSADRGYYGYTF | TGCAGTGCTGACAGGGGGTACTATGGCTACACCTTC | few | 12 | TRBV20-1 | TRBD1 | TRBJ1-2
CASSQDPEWGTDTQYF | TGCGCCAGCAGCCAAGATCCCGAGTGGGGCACAGATACGCAGTATTTT | few | 16 | TRBV4-1 | NA | TRBJ2-3
CSVEERANNEKLFF | TGCAGCGTTGAAGAGAGGGCCAATAATGAAAAACTGTTTTTT | NA | 14 | TRBV29-1 | NA | TRBJ1-4
CASSLVGDISPYEQYF | TGCGCCAGCAGCTTGGTGGGGGATATATCCCCCTACGAGCAGTACTTC | few | 16 | TRBV5-1 | NA | TRBJ2-7
CASSGTSLAGYEQYF | TGTGCCAGCAGCGGGACCTCCCTAGCGGGGTACGAGCAGTACTTC | NA | 15 | TRBV9 | TRBD2 | TRBJ2-7
CAISQPGTALPLHF | TGTGCCATCAGTCAACCGGGGACCGCCTTACCCCTCCACTTT | NA | 14 | TRBV10-3 | NA | TRBJ1-6
CASSLGGLTGIQYF | TGTGCCAGCAGTTTAGGAGGACTTACGGGGATTCAGTACTTC | few | 14 | TRBV28 | NA | TRBJ2-4
CASAVTDTQYF | TGTGCTAGTGCGGTAACAGATACGCAGTATTTT | NA | 11 | TRBV12-5 | NA | TRBJ2-3
CASSLVGTGNTGELFF | TGTGCCAGCAGCTTAGTCGGGACAGGGAACACCGGGGAGCTGTTTTTT | NA | 16 | TRBV7-8 | TRBD1 | TRBJ2-2
CASSSYTIRTSGRPNEQFF | TGTGCCAGCAGTTCCTACACCATCCGGACTAGCGGGAGGCCCAATGAGCAGTTCTTC | few | 19 | TRBV28 | TRBD2 | TRBJ2-1
CSARDGSARSQYF | TGCAGTGCTAGAGATGGCTCCGCCCGGTCGCAGTATTTT | NA | 13 | TRBV20-1 | NA | TRBJ2-3
CASSHPYRYAGELFF | TGCGCCAGCAGCCACCCCTATAGGTACGCCGGGGAGCTGTTTTTT | once | 15 | TRBV5-1 | NA | TRBJ2-2
CASSPGRGELFF | TGTGCCAGCAGCCCAGGGAGGGGGGAGCTGTTTTTT | NA | 12 | TRBV3-1 | NA | TRBJ2-2
CASSQGLAVPTDTQYF | TGCGCCAGCAGCCAAGGACTAGCGGTGCCCACAGATACGCAGTATTTT | NA | 16 | TRBV4-1 | TRBD2 | TRBJ2-3
CASSPGSPLHF | TGTGCCAGCAGCCCGGGATCACCCCTCCACTTT | few | 11 | TRBV28 | NA | TRBJ1-6
CASSLPDRGRSEQYF | TGTGCCAGCAGTTTACCAGACAGGGGGCGAAGCGAGCAGTACTTC | NA | 15 | TRBV28 | TRBD1 | TRBJ2-7
CASTQASYEQYF | TGTGCCAGCACCCAAGCGTCCTACGAGCAGTACTTC | NA | 12 | TRBV21-1 | NA | TRBJ2-7
CASSPAGELFF | TGTGCCAGCAGCCCCGCCGGGGAGCTGTTTTTT | few | 11 | TRBV12-3/TRBV12-4 | NA | TRBJ2-2
CASSLRGLAGVGTDTQYF | TGTGCCAGCAGTTTGCGGGGACTAGCGGGAGTCGGCACAGATACGCAGTATTTT | NA | 18 | TRBV12-3/TRBV12-4 | TRBD2 | TRBJ2-3
CASSLAELQFF | TGTGCCAGCAGCTTAGCGGAGCTGCAGTTCTTC | NA | 11 | TRBV7-2 | NA | TRBJ2-1